This T cell receptor (beta chain) was recorded in a study of blood T cell repertoires in COVID-19. Background on the study: Samples came from the United States, Italy and Spain, spanning acute and convalescent COVID-19. The cDNA or gDNA used as material had been derived from T cells, B-cell-depleted T cells, or PBMCs.

J was trimmed by 5 bases and V by 1 base; bases with no gene match: 9. From germline, CDR1 is SGDLS and CDR2 YYNGEE. This CDR3 spans 17 amino acids. Methods used by the authors: Reference gene primer amplification yielded estimated nucleated cell counts. Using immunoSEQ multiplex PCR, the repertoire was profiled, and TCRdb retains in-frame clones only, with some absent. For V, J and clone size, that table is used; D and trimming come from the DNA. The sample lists fewer than 300,000 clones; about 88% were seen once. It was during active infection that Seattle patients were enrolled and then longitudinally followed.

What was sequenced was peripheral blood. The receptor comes from a human donor with COVID-19, enrolled during active disease. The donor label of this sample is uncertain. The V and J genes are TRBV9 and TRBJ2-1; 10 bases are a match to TRBD2. This CDR3 reads CASSVQGTSGTHNEQFF. The DNA for the CDR3 is TGTGCCAGCAGCGTACAGGGCACTAGCGGGACGCACAATGAGCAGTTCTTC.